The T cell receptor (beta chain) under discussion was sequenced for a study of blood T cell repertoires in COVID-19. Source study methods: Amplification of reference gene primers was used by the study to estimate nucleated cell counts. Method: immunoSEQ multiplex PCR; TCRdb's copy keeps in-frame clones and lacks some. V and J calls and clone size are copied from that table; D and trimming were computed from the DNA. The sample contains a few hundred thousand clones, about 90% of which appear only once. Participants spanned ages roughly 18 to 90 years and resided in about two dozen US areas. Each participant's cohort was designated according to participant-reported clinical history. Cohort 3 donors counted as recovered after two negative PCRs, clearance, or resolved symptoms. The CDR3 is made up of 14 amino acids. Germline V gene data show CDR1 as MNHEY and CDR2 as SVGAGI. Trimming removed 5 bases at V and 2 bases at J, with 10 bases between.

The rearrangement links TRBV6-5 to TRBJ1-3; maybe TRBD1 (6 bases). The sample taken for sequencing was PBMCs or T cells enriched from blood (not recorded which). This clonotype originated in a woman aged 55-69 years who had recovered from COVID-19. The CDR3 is CASSIEGAGNTIYF. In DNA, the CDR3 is TGTGCCAGCAGTATAGAGGGGGCTGGAAACACCATATATTTT.